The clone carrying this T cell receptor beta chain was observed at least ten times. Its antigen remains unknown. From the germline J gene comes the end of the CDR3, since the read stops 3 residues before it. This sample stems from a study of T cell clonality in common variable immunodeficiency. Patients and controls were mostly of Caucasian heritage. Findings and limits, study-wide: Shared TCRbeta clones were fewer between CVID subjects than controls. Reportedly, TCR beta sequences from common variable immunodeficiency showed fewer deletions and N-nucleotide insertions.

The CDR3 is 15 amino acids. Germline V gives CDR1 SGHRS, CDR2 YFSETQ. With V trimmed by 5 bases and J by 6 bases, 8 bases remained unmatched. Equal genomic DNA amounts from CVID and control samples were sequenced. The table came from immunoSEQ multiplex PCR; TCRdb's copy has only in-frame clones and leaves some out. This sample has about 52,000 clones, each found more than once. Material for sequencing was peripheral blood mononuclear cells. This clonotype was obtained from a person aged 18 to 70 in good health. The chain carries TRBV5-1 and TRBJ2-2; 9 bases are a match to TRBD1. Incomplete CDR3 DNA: TGCGCCAGCAGAGCCGGGACAGGGATATCCGGGGAG. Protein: CASRAGTGISGE. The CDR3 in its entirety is CASRAGTGISGELFF.